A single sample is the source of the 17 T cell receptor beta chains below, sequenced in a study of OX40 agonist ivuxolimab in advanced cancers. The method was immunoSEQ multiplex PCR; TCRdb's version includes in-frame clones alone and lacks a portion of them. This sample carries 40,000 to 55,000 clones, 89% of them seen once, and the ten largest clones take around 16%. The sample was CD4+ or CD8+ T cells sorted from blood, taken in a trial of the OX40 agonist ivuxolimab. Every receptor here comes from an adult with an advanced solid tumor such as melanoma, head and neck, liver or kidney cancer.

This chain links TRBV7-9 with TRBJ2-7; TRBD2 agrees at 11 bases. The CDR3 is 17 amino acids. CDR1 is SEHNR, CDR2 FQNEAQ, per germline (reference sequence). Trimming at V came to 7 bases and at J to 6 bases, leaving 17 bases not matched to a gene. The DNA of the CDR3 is TGTGCCAGCACCTCCACATCGAGGACTAGCGGGTCGGGCGAGCAGTACTTC. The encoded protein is CASTSTSRTSGSGEQYF.

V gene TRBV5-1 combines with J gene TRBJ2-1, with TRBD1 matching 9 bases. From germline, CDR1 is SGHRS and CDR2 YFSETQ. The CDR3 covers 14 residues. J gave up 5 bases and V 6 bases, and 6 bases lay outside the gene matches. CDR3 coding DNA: TGCGCCAGCACCGACAGGGGGTTCCACAATGAGCAGTTCTTC. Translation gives CASTDRGFHNEQFF. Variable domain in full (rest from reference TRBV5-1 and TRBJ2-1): KAGVTQTPRYLIKTRGQQVTLSCSPISGHRSVSWYQQTPGQGLQFLFEYFSETQRNKGNFPGRFSGRQFSNSRSEMNVSTLELGDSALYLCASTDRGFHNEQFFGPGTRLTVL.

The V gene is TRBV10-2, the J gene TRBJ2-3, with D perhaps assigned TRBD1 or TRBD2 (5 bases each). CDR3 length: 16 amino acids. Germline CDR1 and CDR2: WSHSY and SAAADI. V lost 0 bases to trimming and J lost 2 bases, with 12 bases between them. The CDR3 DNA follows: TGCGCCAGCAGTGAGTCCCGGGAAGGGACCACAGATACGCAGTATTTT. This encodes CASSESREGTTDTQYF.

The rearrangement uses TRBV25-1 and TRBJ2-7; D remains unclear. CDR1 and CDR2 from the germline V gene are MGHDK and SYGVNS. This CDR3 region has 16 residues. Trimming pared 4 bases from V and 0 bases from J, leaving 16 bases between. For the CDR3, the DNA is TGTGCCAGCAGTGGCCCCGGGCAACGGAGCTCCTACGAGCAGTACTTC. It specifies CASSGPGQRSSYEQYF.

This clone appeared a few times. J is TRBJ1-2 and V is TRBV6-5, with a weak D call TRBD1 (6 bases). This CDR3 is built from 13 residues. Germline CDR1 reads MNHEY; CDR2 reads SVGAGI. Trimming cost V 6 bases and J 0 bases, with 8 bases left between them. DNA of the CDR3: TGTGCCAGCAGCGGACAGACTAACTATGGCTACACCTTC. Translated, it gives CASSGQTNYGYTF.

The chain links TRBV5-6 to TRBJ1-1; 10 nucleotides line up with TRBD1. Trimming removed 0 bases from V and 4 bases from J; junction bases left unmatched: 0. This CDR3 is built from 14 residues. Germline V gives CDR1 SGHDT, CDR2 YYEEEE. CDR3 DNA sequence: TGTGCCAGCAGCTTGGGACAGGGGGCCACTGAAGCTTTCTTT. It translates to CASSLGQGATEAFF.

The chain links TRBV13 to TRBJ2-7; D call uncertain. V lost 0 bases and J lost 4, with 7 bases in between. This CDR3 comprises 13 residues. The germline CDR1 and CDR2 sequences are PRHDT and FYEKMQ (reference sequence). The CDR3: CASSLGAVYEQYF. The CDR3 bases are TGTGCCAGCAGCTTAGGTGCAGTTTACGAGCAGTACTTC.

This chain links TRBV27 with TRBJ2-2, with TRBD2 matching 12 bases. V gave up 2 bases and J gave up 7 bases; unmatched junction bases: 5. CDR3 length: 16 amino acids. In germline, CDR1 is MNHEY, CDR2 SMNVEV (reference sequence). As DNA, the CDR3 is TGTGCCAGCAGTTTACGGGCTAGCGGGAGGGGCGGGGAGCTGTTTTTT. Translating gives CASSLRASGRGGELFF.

The CDR3: CASSSRELFF. The CDR3 bases are TGTGCCAGCAGCTCCAGGGAGCTGTTTTTT. This chain links TRBV7-9 with TRBJ2-2; D not resolved. There are 10 residues in the CDR3. Germline V gives CDR1 SEHNR, CDR2 FQNEAQ (reference sequence). The V and J ends lost 4 bases and 9 bases respectively, with 3 bases between them. Drawing the rest from reference TRBV7-9 and TRBJ2-2, the complete variable domain is DTGVSQNPRHKITKRGQNVTFRCDPISEHNRLYWYRQTLGQGPEFLTYFQNEAQLEKSRLLSDRFSAERPKGSFSTLEIQRTEQGDSAMYLCASSSRELFFGEGSRLTVL.

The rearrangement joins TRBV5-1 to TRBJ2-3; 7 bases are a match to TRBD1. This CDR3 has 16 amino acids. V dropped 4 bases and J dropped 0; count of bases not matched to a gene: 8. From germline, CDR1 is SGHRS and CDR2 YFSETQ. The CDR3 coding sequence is TGCGCCAGCAGCGTTGGAGAGGGACAGAGCACAGATACGCAGTATTTT. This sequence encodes CASSVGEGQSTDTQYF.

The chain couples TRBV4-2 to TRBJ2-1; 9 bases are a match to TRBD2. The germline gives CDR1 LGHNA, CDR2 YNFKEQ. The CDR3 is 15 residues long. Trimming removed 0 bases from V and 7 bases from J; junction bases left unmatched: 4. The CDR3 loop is CASSQDAGGPNEQFF. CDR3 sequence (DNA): TGTGCCAGCAGCCAAGATGCGGGAGGGCCAAATGAGCAGTTCTTC.

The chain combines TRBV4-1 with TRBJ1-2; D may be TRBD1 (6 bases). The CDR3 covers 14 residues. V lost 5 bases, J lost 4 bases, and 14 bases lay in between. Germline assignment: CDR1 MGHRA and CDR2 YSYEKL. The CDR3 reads CASSFNGGAYGYTF. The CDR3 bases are TGCGCCAGCAGCTTTAACGGGGGGGCCTATGGCTACACCTTC.

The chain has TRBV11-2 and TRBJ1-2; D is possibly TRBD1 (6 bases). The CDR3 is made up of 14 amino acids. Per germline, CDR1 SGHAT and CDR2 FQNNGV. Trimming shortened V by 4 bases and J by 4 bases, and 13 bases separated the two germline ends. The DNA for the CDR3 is TGTGCCAGCAGCTCGGGACAAGCTTTCTATGGCTACACCTTC. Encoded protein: CASSSGQAFYGYTF.

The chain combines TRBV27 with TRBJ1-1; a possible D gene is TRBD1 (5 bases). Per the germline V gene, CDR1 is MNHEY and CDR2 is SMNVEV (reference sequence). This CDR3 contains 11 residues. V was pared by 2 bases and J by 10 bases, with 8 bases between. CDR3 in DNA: TGTGCCAGCAGTTTAATGGGGCGAGCTTTCTTT. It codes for CASSLMGRAFF.

CDR3 loop: CASSEQGTGELFF. CDR3 in DNA: TGCGCCAGCAGTGAACAGGGGACCGGGGAGCTGTTTTTT. The V gene is TRBV10-1, the J gene TRBJ2-2; 7 nucleotides align to TRBD1. This CDR3 contains 13 residues. V dropped 3 bases and J dropped 5; count of bases not matched to a gene: 0. CDR1 is WNHNN and CDR2 is SYGVQD in the germline V gene (reference sequence).

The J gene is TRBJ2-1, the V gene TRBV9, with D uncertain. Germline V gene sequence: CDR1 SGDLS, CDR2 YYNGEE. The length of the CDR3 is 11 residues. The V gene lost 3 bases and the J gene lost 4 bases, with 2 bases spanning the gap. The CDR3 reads CASSGYNEQFF. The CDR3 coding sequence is TGTGCCAGCAGCGGGTACAATGAGCAGTTCTTC.

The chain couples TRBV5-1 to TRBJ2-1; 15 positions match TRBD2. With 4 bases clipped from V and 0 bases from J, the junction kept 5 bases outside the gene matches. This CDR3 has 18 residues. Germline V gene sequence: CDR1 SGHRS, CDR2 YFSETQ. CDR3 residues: CASSQGLAGGNSYNEQFF. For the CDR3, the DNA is TGCGCCAGCAGCCAGGGACTAGCGGGAGGCAACTCCTACAATGAGCAGTTCTTC.